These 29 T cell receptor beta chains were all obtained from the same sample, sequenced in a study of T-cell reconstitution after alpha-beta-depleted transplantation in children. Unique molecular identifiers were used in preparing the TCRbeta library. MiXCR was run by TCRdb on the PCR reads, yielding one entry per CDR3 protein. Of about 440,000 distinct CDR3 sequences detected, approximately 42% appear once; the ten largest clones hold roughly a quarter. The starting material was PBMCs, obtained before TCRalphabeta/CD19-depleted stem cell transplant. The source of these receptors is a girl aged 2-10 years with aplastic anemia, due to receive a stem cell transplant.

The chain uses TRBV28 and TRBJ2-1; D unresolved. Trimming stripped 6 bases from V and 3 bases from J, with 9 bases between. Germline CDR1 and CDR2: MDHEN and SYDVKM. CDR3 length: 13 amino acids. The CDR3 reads CASSTGLYNEQFF. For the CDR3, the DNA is TGTGCCAGCAGCACCGGGCTCTACAATGAGCAGTTCTTC. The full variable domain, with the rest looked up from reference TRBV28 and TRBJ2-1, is DVKVTQSSRYLVKRTGEKVFLECVQDMDHENMFWYRQDPGLGLRLIYFSYDVKMKEKGDIPEGYSVSREKKERFSLILESASTNQTSMYLCASSTGLYNEQFFGPGTRLTVL.

The CDR3: CSVVGLAHEQFF. CDR3 DNA: TGCAGCGTTGTGGGGCTAGCCCATGAGCAGTTCTTC. This chain joins TRBV29-1 and TRBJ2-1; D is tentatively TRBD1 or TRBD2 (5 bases each). The CDR3 runs 12 residues. Germline V CDR1 and CDR2: SQVTM, ANQGSEA. The germline V and J ends were trimmed by 4 bases and 8 bases, with 12 bases remaining between them.

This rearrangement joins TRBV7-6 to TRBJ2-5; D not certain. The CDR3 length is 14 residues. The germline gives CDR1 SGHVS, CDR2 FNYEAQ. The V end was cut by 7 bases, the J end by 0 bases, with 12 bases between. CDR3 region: CASTWTRYQETQYF. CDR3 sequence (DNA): TGTGCCAGCACCTGGACCCGATACCAAGAGACCCAGTACTTC.

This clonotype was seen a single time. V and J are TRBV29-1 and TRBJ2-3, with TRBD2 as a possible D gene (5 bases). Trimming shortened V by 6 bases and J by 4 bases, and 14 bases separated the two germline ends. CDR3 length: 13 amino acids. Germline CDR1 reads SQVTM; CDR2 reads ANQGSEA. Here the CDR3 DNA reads TGCAGCGTCCCACTAGAGCGCGCAGATACGCAGTATTTT. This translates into CSVPLERADTQYF.

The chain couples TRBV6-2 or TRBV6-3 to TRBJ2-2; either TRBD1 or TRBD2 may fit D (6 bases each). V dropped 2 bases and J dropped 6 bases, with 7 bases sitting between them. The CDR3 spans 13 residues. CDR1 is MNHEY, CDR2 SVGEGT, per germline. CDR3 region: CASSYRGAGELFF. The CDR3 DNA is TGTGCCAGCAGTTACAGGGGGGCCGGGGAGCTGTTTTTT.

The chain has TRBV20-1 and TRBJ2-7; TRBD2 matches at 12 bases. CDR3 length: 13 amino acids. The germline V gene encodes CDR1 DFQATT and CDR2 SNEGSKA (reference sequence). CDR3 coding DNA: TGCAGCGGAGGACTAGCGGGATCTTACGAGCAGTACTTC. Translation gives CSGGLAGSYEQYF.

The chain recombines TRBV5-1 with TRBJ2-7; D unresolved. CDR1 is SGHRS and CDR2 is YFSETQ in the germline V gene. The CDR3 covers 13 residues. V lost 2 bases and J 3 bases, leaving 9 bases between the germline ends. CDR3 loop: CASSFRYDYEQYF. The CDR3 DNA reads TGCGCCAGCAGCTTCCGGTATGACTACGAGCAGTACTTC.

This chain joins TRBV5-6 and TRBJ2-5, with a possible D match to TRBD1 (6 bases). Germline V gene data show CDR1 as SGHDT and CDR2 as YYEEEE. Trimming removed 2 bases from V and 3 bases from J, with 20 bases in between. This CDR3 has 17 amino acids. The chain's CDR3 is CASSFFGGPNHKETQYF. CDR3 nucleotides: TGTGCCAGCAGCTTTTTTGGGGGCCCCAATCACAAAGAGACCCAGTACTTC.

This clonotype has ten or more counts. CDR3 amino acids: CASGMGPNNEQFF. The CDR3 DNA sequence: TGTGCCAGCGGGATGGGGCCAAACAATGAGCAGTTCTTC. This chain uses TRBV7-3 with TRBJ2-1; tentative D call: TRBD1 (5 bases). V lost 8 bases and J 5 bases, leaving 13 bases between the germline ends. CDR1 is SGHTA and CDR2 is FQGTGA in the germline V gene. This CDR3 spans 13 amino acids.

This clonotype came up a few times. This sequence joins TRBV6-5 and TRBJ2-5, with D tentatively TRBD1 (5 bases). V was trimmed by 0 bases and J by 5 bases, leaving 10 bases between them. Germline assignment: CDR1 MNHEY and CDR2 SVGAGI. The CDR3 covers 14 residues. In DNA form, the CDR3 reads TGTGCCAGCAGTTACTCGATCAGGGCTGAGACCCAGTACTTC. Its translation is CASSYSIRAETQYF.

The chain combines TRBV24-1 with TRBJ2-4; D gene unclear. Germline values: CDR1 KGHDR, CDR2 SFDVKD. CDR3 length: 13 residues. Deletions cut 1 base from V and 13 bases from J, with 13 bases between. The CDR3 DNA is TGTGCCACCAGTGATTTCCGCGACGGCTCACAGTACTTC. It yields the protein CATSDFRDGSQYF.

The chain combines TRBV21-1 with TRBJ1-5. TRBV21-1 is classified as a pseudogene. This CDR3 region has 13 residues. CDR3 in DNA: TGTGCCAGCAGCACCCTCCCGAATCAGCCCCAGCATTTT. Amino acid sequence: CASSTLPNQPQHF.

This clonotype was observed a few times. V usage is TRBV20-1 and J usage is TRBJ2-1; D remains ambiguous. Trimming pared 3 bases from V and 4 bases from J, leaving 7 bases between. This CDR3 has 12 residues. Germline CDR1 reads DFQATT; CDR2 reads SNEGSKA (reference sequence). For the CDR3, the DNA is TGCAGTGCTAGCCTCCCGTACAATGAGCAGTTCTTC. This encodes CSASLPYNEQFF.

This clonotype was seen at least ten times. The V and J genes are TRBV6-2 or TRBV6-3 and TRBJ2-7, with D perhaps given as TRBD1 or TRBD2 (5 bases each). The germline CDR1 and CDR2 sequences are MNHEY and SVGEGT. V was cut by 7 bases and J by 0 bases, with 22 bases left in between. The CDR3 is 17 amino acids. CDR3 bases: TGTGCCAGCACCGAACATCACGGGACCTCAACCTCCTACGAGCAGTACTTC. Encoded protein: CASTEHHGTSTSYEQYF.

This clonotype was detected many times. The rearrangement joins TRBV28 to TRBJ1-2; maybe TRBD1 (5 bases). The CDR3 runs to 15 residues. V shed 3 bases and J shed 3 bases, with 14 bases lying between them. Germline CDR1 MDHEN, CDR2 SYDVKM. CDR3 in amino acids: CASSLTGTDYYGYTF. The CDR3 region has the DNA TGTGCCAGCAGTTTGACCGGGACGGATTACTATGGCTACACCTTC.

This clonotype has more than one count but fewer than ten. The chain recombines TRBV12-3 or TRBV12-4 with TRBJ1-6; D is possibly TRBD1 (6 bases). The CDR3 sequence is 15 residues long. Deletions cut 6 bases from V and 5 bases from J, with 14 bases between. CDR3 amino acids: CASRARGGDNSPLHF. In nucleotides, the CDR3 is TGTGCCAGCAGGGCCAGAGGGGGGGATAATTCACCCCTCCACTTT.

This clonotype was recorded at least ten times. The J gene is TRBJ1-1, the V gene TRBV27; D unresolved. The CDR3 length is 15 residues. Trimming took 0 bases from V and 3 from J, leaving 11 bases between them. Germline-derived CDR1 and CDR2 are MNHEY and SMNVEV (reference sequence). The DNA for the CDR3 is TGTGCCAGCAGTTTATCGGGAGGGTGGGACACTGAAGCTTTCTTT. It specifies CASSLSGGWDTEAFF.

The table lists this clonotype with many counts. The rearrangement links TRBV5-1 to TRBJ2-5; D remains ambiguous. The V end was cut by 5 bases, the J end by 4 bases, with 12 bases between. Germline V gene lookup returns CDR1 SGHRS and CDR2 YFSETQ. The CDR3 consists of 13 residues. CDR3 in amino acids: CASRSSDRETQYF. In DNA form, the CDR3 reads TGCGCCAGCAGGTCGTCAGACCGAGAGACCCAGTACTTC.

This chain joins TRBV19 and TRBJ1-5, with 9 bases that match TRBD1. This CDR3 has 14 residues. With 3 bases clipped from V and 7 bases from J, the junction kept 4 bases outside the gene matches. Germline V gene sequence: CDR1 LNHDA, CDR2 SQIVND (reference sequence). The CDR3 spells CASSITGGRQPQHF. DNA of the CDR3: TGTGCCAGTAGTATTACAGGGGGCAGGCAGCCCCAGCATTTT. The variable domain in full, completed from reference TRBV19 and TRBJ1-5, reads DGGITQSPKYLFRKEGQNVTLSCEQNLNHDAMYWYRQDPGQGLRLIYYSQIVNDFQKGDIAEGYSVSREKKESFPLTVTSAQKNPTAFYLCASSITGGRQPQHFGDGTRLSIL.

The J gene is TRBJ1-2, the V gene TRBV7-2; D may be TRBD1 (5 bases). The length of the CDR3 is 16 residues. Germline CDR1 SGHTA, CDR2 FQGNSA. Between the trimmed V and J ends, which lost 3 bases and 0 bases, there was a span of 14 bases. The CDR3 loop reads CASSLGTGLANYGYTF. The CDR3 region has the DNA TGTGCCAGCAGCTTGGGTACAGGATTAGCTAACTATGGCTACACCTTC.

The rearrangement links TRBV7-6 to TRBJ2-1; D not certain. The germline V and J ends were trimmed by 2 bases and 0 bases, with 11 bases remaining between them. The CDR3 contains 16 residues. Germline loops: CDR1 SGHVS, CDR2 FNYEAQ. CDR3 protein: CASSLPYRSSYNEQFF. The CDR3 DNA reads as TGTGCCAGCAGCTTACCCTATCGGAGCTCCTACAATGAGCAGTTCTTC.

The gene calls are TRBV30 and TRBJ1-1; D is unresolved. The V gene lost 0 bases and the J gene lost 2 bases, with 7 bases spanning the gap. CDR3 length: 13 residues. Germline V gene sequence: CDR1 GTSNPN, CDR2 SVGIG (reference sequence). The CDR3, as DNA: TGTGCCTGGAGTGTAGGCAGCAACACTGAAGCTTTCTTT. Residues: CAWSVGSNTEAFF.

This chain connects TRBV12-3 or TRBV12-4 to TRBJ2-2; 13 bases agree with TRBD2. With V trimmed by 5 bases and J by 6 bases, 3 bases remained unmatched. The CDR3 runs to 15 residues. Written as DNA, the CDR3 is TGTGCCAGCAGTCCCGGGACTAGCGGGGCCGGGGAGCTGTTTTTT. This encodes CASSPGTSGAGELFF.

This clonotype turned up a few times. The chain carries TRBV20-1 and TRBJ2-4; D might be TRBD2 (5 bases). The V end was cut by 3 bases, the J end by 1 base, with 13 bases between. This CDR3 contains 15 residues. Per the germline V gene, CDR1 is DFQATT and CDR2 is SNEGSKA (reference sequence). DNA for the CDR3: TGCAGTGCTAGGGACCCGATAGCGGCCAAAAACATTCAGTACTTC. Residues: CSARDPIAAKNIQYF.

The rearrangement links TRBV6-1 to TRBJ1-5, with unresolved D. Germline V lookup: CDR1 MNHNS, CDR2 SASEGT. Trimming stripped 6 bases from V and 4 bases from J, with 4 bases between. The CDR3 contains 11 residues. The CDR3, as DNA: TGTGCCAGCAGGGAAAATCAGCCCCAGCATTTT. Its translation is CASRENQPQHF.

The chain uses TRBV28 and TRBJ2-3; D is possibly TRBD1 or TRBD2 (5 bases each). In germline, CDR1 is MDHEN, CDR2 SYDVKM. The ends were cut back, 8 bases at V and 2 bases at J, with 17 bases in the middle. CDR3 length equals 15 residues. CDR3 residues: CASVRRDAYTDTQYF. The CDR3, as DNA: TGTGCCAGCGTCCGCCGGGACGCCTACACAGATACGCAGTATTTT.

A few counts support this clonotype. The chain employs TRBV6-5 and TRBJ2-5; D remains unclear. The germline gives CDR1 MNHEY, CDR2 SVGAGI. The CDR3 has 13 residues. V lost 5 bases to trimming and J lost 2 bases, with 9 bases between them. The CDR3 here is CASSTFRQETQYF. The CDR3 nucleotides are TGTGCCAGCAGTACCTTTAGGCAAGAGACCCAGTACTTC.

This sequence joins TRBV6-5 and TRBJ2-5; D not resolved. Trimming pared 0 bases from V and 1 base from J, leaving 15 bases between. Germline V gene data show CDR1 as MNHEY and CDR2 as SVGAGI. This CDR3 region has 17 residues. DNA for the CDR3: TGTGCCAGCAGTTACTCGGGTAGGAGCACAGCCCAAGAGACCCAGTACTTC. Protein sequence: CASSYSGRSTAQETQYF.

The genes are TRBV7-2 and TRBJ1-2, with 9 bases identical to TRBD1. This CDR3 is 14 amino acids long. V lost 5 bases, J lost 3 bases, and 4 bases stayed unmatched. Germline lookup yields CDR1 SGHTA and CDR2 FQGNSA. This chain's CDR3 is CASSRTGDHYGYTF. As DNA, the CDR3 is TGTGCCAGCAGCAGGACAGGGGACCACTATGGCTACACCTTC. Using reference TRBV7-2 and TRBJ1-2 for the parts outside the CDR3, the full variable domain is GAGVSQSPSNKVTEKGKDVELRCDPISGHTALYWYRQSLGQGLEFLIYFQGNSAPDKSGLPSDRFSAERTGGSVSTLTIQRTQQEDSAVYLCASSRTGDHYGYTFGSGTRLTVV.